This T cell receptor beta chain is drawn from a study of cytotoxic CD8 clonotypes in ibrutinib-treated CLL. Germline V lookup: CDR1 SGHRS, CDR2 YFSETQ. V lost 2 bases and J 0 bases, leaving 9 bases between the germline ends. CDR3 length: 14 residues. Sequencing was designed to attain a depth spanning 1 in 200,000 to 1 in 1 million T cells. TCRdb's copy holds only in-frame clones and misses some; the assay was immunoSEQ multiplex PCR. This sample yields 330,000 or so clones, of which around 66% are seen a single time; roughly 6% belongs to the top ten. Points on this clone: What it binds is not known.

Regarding the study as a whole: Against age-matched healthy donors, baseline clonality ran higher and tracked circulating CD8+ T-cell counts. With treatment, public clonotypes, which were uncommon, either contracted or remained stable. Clonality increased at ibrutinib response and stayed stable in sustained remission. At progression, however, it fell back toward baseline.

The chain has TRBV5-1 and TRBJ2-7; unclear D gene. Sequenced here: PBMCs, sampled after 36 months of ibrutinib treatment. The sequence was obtained from a human donor with chronic lymphocytic leukemia. CDR3: CASSLTFASYEQYF. For the CDR3, the DNA is TGCGCCAGCAGCTTAACGTTTGCCTCCTACGAGCAGTACTTC. The complete variable domain, with remaining parts taken from reference TRBV5-1 and TRBJ2-7, reads KAGVTQTPRYLIKTRGQQVTLSCSPISGHRSVSWYQQTPGQGLQFLFEYFSETQRNKGNFPGRFSGRQFSNSRSEMNVSTLELGDSALYLCASSLTFASYEQYFGPGTRLTVT.